The rows below give T cell receptor beta chains drawn from one sample of a study of T-cell reconstitution after alpha-beta-depleted transplantation in children. TCRdb itself ran the PCR reads through MiXCR, one entry per CDR3 protein. The repertoire holds about 350,000 distinct CDR3 sequences, with 15% to 20% as singletons. The sample here was PBMCs, mostly from graft donor cells, taken 360 days after TCRalphabeta/CD19-depleted stem cell transplant. The receptors were sampled from a male patient under 10 years old who had a stem cell transplant for acute lymphoblastic leukemia, so the T cells may come from the graft donor. Both conserved end residues are part of each CDR3. Each record gives: clone size, D gene, V gene, CDR3 length, J gene, CDR3 DNA, CDR3 protein. The D gene is left open where the match is weak. Only part of the rows carry a size: once, few, many, or a class if the clone is expanded.

abundance: NA; d_gene: NA; v_gene: TRBV7-8; len: 17; j_gene: TRBJ2-4; CDR3nt: TGTGCCAGCAGCTTTCGACTGGGCCCCCTAGCCAAAAACATTCAGTACTTC; CDR3aa: CASSFRLGPLAKNIQYF
abundance: NA; d_gene: TRBD2; v_gene: TRBV29-1; len: 15; j_gene: TRBJ2-7; CDR3nt: TGCAGCGTTGAACGGGGGGATGGAAGCTCCTACGAGCAGTACTTC; CDR3aa: CSVERGDGSSYEQYF
abundance: few; d_gene: NA; v_gene: TRBV7-9; len: 13; j_gene: TRBJ2-7; CDR3nt: TGTGCCAGCAGCTTCGACTTAACCTACGAGCAGTACTTC; CDR3aa: CASSFDLTYEQYF
abundance: few; d_gene: TRBD2; v_gene: TRBV27; len: 16; j_gene: TRBJ2-3; CDR3nt: TGTGCCAGCAGGAGGGGCGGGAGGGGATTAACAGATACGCAGTATTTT; CDR3aa: CASRRGGRGLTDTQYF
abundance: NA; d_gene: TRBD1; v_gene: TRBV4-1; len: 19; j_gene: TRBJ2-6; CDR3nt: TGCGCCAGCAGCCAAGGTCGGGACAGGGGCGTATCTGGGGCCAACGTCCTGACTTTC; CDR3aa: CASSQGRDRGVSGANVLTF
abundance: NA; d_gene: TRBD2; v_gene: TRBV5-6; len: 15; j_gene: TRBJ2-3; CDR3nt: TGTGCCAGCAGCTTGATTGGGGGGGAGACAGATACGCAGTATTTT; CDR3aa: CASSLIGGETDTQYF
abundance: few; d_gene: NA; v_gene: TRBV4-1; len: 13; j_gene: TRBJ2-7; CDR3nt: TGTGCCAGCAGCCAAGGGATCGGCTACGAGCAGTACTTC; CDR3aa: CASSQGIGYEQYF
abundance: few; d_gene: NA; v_gene: TRBV4-2; len: 16; j_gene: TRBJ1-3; CDR3nt: TGTGCCAGCAGCCAAGAACGGAACTTTGCTGGAAACACCATATATTTT; CDR3aa: CASSQERNFAGNTIYF
abundance: few; d_gene: TRBD2; v_gene: TRBV5-1; len: 19; j_gene: TRBJ2-7; CDR3nt: TGCGCCAGCAGCTTGGCTATCGCGGGAGACCTTGGTAAAAAGTCCGAGCAGTACTTC; CDR3aa: CASSLAIAGDLGKKSEQYF
abundance: NA; d_gene: TRBD2; v_gene: TRBV2; len: 19; j_gene: TRBJ2-1; CDR3nt: TGTGCCAGCAGTGAACCCACTTTAATGCGGGAGAGGGAAAGCAATGAGCAGTTCTTC; CDR3aa: CASSEPTLMRERESNEQFF
abundance: NA; d_gene: NA; v_gene: TRBV5-1; len: 14; j_gene: TRBJ2-5; CDR3nt: TGCGCCAGCAGCTTGGAGTGGGTCCAAGAGACCCAGTACTTC; CDR3aa: CASSLEWVQETQYF
abundance: NA; d_gene: TRBD1; v_gene: TRBV5-5; len: 14; j_gene: TRBJ2-7; CDR3nt: TGTGCCAGCAGCCCTGGACAGGGTATCTACGAGCAGTACTTC; CDR3aa: CASSPGQGIYEQYF
abundance: NA; d_gene: TRBD2; v_gene: TRBV11-2; len: 18; j_gene: TRBJ2-1; CDR3nt: TGTGCCAGCAGCTTAGAATGGAGCGGGATGAGGTCCTACAATGAGCAGTTCTTC; CDR3aa: CASSLEWSGMRSYNEQFF
abundance: many; d_gene: NA; v_gene: TRBV4-3; len: 14; j_gene: TRBJ2-2; CDR3nt: TGCGCCAGCAGCCAAGATCGGGGGAACGGGGAGCTGTTTTTT; CDR3aa: CASSQDRGNGELFF
abundance: few; d_gene: NA; v_gene: TRBV6-1; len: 13; j_gene: TRBJ2-4; CDR3nt: TGTGCCAGCAGTGCTGATGTCAAAAACATTCAGTACTTC; CDR3aa: CASSADVKNIQYF
abundance: NA; d_gene: TRBD2; v_gene: TRBV7-3; len: 18; j_gene: TRBJ2-1; CDR3nt: TGTGCCAGCAGCGTCGGGGGACTAGCGGGTGTCTCCTACAATGAGCAGTTCTTC; CDR3aa: CASSVGGLAGVSYNEQFF
abundance: NA; d_gene: TRBD1; v_gene: TRBV18; len: 15; j_gene: TRBJ1-1; CDR3nt: TGTGCCAGCTCACCTATTTCCGGGACAGGGTGGAAAGCTTTCTTT; CDR3aa: CASSPISGTGWKAFF
abundance: many; d_gene: NA; v_gene: TRBV20-1; len: 12; j_gene: TRBJ1-5; CDR3nt: TGCAGTGCTAGAGGCCCTTTGGTGCCCCAGCATTTT; CDR3aa: CSARGPLVPQHF
abundance: few; d_gene: NA; v_gene: TRBV9; len: 15; j_gene: TRBJ2-1; CDR3nt: TGTGCCAGCAGCGTAGCAGGGGTCAGCTACAATGAGCAGTTCTTC; CDR3aa: CASSVAGVSYNEQFF
abundance: NA; d_gene: TRBD2; v_gene: TRBV5-4; len: 19; j_gene: TRBJ2-2; CDR3nt: TGTGCCAGCAGCCTGGGGACGGGACTAGCGGGAACCCGCACCGGGGAGCTGTTTTTT; CDR3aa: CASSLGTGLAGTRTGELFF
abundance: NA; d_gene: TRBD2; v_gene: TRBV29-1; len: 15; j_gene: TRBJ2-1; CDR3nt: TGCAGCGTTGAAGATGGGGGACTAGCGGGAGGTTGGCAGTTCTTC; CDR3aa: CSVEDGGLAGGWQFF
abundance: few; d_gene: NA; v_gene: TRBV28; len: 17; j_gene: TRBJ2-7; CDR3nt: TGTGCCAGCAGTCCAGACTTCAGGGCGACGGTTCGGAACGAGCAGTACTTC; CDR3aa: CASSPDFRATVRNEQYF
abundance: many; d_gene: NA; v_gene: TRBV7-9; len: 15; j_gene: TRBJ2-7; CDR3nt: TGTGCCAGCAGCTTAGGTGCAGGGGTGTCGGGCGAGCAGTACTTC; CDR3aa: CASSLGAGVSGEQYF
abundance: few; d_gene: TRBD1; v_gene: TRBV9; len: 13; j_gene: TRBJ1-6; CDR3nt: TGTGCCAGCAGCGTCGACAGGGTCGGACCCCTCCACTTT; CDR3aa: CASSVDRVGPLHF
abundance: NA; d_gene: NA; v_gene: TRBV5-1; len: 14; j_gene: TRBJ1-1; CDR3nt: TGCGCCAGCAGCTTAAACACACTGAACACTGAAGCTTTCTTT; CDR3aa: CASSLNTLNTEAFF
abundance: many; d_gene: TRBD1; v_gene: TRBV5-6; len: 14; j_gene: TRBJ1-4; CDR3nt: TGTGCCAGCAGCCCGACAGGGCTGAATGAAAAACTGTTTTTT; CDR3aa: CASSPTGLNEKLFF
abundance: NA; d_gene: TRBD2; v_gene: TRBV7-7; len: 14; j_gene: TRBJ2-3; CDR3nt: TGTGCTAGCAGCCAGGGACTATCAGCTGATACGCAGTATTTT; CDR3aa: CASSQGLSADTQYF
abundance: NA; d_gene: NA; v_gene: TRBV28; len: 13; j_gene: TRBJ2-5; CDR3nt: TGTGCCAGCAGTTGGACGGCCGTAGGGACCCAGTACTTC; CDR3aa: CASSWTAVGTQYF
abundance: few; d_gene: NA; v_gene: TRBV18; len: 14; j_gene: TRBJ2-7; CDR3nt: TGTGCCAGCTCACCTGGCCCCGGGGTCTACGAGCAGTACTTC; CDR3aa: CASSPGPGVYEQYF
abundance: NA; d_gene: TRBD2; v_gene: TRBV4-3; len: 18; j_gene: TRBJ2-2; CDR3nt: TGCGCCAGCAGCCAAGAGGGCCTAGCGGGATGGGGCACCGGGGAGCTGTTTTTT; CDR3aa: CASSQEGLAGWGTGELFF
abundance: many; d_gene: NA; v_gene: TRBV9; len: 12; j_gene: TRBJ2-5; CDR3nt: TGTGCCAGCAGCGTAGGCCAAGAGACCCAGTACTTC; CDR3aa: CASSVGQETQYF
abundance: NA; d_gene: NA; v_gene: TRBV4-2; len: 17; j_gene: TRBJ2-2; CDR3nt: TGTGCCAGCAGCCACCACAGGGCGGGAGTTGGTACCGGGGAGCTGTTTTTT; CDR3aa: CASSHHRAGVGTGELFF
abundance: NA; d_gene: TRBD2; v_gene: TRBV7-6; len: 13; j_gene: TRBJ2-1; CDR3nt: TGTGCCAGCAGCTCCAGTGGGGGGGGTGAGCAGTTCTTC; CDR3aa: CASSSSGGGEQFF
abundance: once; d_gene: TRBD2; v_gene: TRBV4-3; len: 17; j_gene: TRBJ2-1; CDR3nt: TGCGCCAGCAGCCAAGACCGCGCGGGAGGGGCCTACAATGAGCAGTTCTTC; CDR3aa: CASSQDRAGGAYNEQFF
abundance: NA; d_gene: TRBD2; v_gene: TRBV14; len: 17; j_gene: TRBJ2-1; CDR3nt: TGTGCCAGCAGCCAAGATCGGGGGGGACTAACATACAATGAGCAGTTCTTC; CDR3aa: CASSQDRGGLTYNEQFF
abundance: NA; d_gene: NA; v_gene: TRBV5-5; len: 12; j_gene: TRBJ2-3; CDR3nt: TGTGCCAGCACTCCCACCACAGATACGCAGTATTTT; CDR3aa: CASTPTTDTQYF
abundance: many; d_gene: TRBD2; v_gene: TRBV6-5; len: 15; j_gene: TRBJ2-4; CDR3nt: TGTGCCAGCAGTTACGGAGGGGCGGGAGAAAACATTCAGTACTTC; CDR3aa: CASSYGGAGENIQYF
abundance: NA; d_gene: NA; v_gene: TRBV12-3/TRBV12-4; len: 15; j_gene: TRBJ1-1; CDR3nt: TGTGCCAGCAGTTTTGGGCATAGTGGGGACACTGAAGCTTTCTTT; CDR3aa: CASSFGHSGDTEAFF
abundance: few; d_gene: TRBD1; v_gene: TRBV6-5; len: 17; j_gene: TRBJ1-1; CDR3nt: TGTGCCAGCAGTTACGGGAGACAGGGGTCTATGAACACTGAAGCTTTCTTT; CDR3aa: CASSYGRQGSMNTEAFF
abundance: many; d_gene: TRBD2; v_gene: TRBV12-3/TRBV12-4; len: 12; j_gene: TRBJ2-7; CDR3nt: TGTGCCAGCAGTCGGAGCGGGAGAGAGCAGTACTTC; CDR3aa: CASSRSGREQYF
abundance: many; d_gene: NA; v_gene: TRBV7-3; len: 13; j_gene: TRBJ2-1; CDR3nt: TGTGCCAGCAGCTCGGGGACAACAAATGAGCAGTTCTTC; CDR3aa: CASSSGTTNEQFF
abundance: NA; d_gene: NA; v_gene: TRBV4-3; len: 14; j_gene: TRBJ2-2; CDR3nt: TGCGCCAGCAGACAGGGGGGGTTGACCGGGGAGCTGTTTTTT; CDR3aa: CASRQGGLTGELFF
abundance: NA; d_gene: NA; v_gene: TRBV5-1; len: 16; j_gene: TRBJ2-6; CDR3nt: TGCGCCAGCAGCTATATACTAGGCTCTGGGGCCAACGTCCTGACTTTC; CDR3aa: CASSYILGSGANVLTF
abundance: NA; d_gene: NA; v_gene: TRBV7-2; len: 14; j_gene: TRBJ2-1; CDR3nt: TGTGCCAGCAGCTTAGTACCCAGGGGCAATGAGCAGTTCTTC; CDR3aa: CASSLVPRGNEQFF
abundance: NA; d_gene: NA; v_gene: TRBV28; len: 16; j_gene: TRBJ2-5; CDR3nt: TGTGCCAGCAGTACCATCTCCAGCGGGTTTCGAGAGACCCAGTACTTC; CDR3aa: CASSTISSGFRETQYF
abundance: NA; d_gene: TRBD2; v_gene: TRBV11-3; len: 15; j_gene: TRBJ2-1; CDR3nt: TGTGCCAGCAGCCCCCGACTAGCGGGAGTGCATGAGCAGTTCTTC; CDR3aa: CASSPRLAGVHEQFF
abundance: NA; d_gene: NA; v_gene: TRBV28; len: 14; j_gene: TRBJ1-5; CDR3nt: TGTGCCAGCACCTCGCCCGGGATGAATCAGCCCCAGCATTTT; CDR3aa: CASTSPGMNQPQHF
abundance: few; d_gene: NA; v_gene: TRBV4-3; len: 16; j_gene: TRBJ2-7; CDR3nt: TGCGCCAGCAGCCACCATAGCCGCGTTTCCTCCTACGAGCAGTACTTC; CDR3aa: CASSHHSRVSSYEQYF
abundance: NA; d_gene: TRBD2; v_gene: TRBV6-5; len: 17; j_gene: TRBJ2-2; CDR3nt: TGTGCCAGCAGTTACGACCTCGGGAGGGCGGGCACCGGGGAGCTGTTTTTT; CDR3aa: CASSYDLGRAGTGELFF
abundance: NA; d_gene: TRBD2; v_gene: TRBV9; len: 18; j_gene: TRBJ2-3; CDR3nt: TGTGCCAGCAGCGTAGTCCCTAGCGGGAGGTCTGGCACAGATACGCAGTATTTT; CDR3aa: CASSVVPSGRSGTDTQYF
abundance: NA; d_gene: NA; v_gene: TRBV12-3/TRBV12-4; len: 12; j_gene: TRBJ2-5; CDR3nt: TGTGCCAGCAGTTTAAAGGCCCGAACCCAGTACTTC; CDR3aa: CASSLKARTQYF
abundance: few; d_gene: NA; v_gene: TRBV12-3/TRBV12-4; len: 11; j_gene: TRBJ1-1; CDR3nt: TGTGCCAGCAGCCGCAGGACTGAAGCTTTCTTT; CDR3aa: CASSRRTEAFF
abundance: few; d_gene: NA; v_gene: TRBV4-1; len: 16; j_gene: TRBJ2-2; CDR3nt: TGCGCCAGCAGCCAAGGTCGCGGGTCGAACACCGGGGAGCTGTTTTTT; CDR3aa: CASSQGRGSNTGELFF
abundance: few; d_gene: TRBD2; v_gene: TRBV12-3/TRBV12-4; len: 15; j_gene: TRBJ2-5; CDR3nt: TGTGCCAGCAGTCCTGGGACTAGCCCCCAAGAGACCCAGTACTTC; CDR3aa: CASSPGTSPQETQYF
abundance: NA; d_gene: TRBD2; v_gene: TRBV7-2; len: 14; j_gene: TRBJ2-7; CDR3nt: TGTGCCAGCAGCCTCGGGACGACGGGGGGACTTTTGGACTTC; CDR3aa: CASSLGTTGGLLDF